These 7 T cell receptor beta chains came from one sample sequenced in a study of early T cells in non-severe SARS-CoV-2 infection. TCRdb ran MiXCR on the 5' RACE reads and lists one entry per CDR3 protein. The repertoire holds around 64,000 distinct CDR3 sequences, with around 12% as singletons. The starting material was whole blood, obtained at baseline. These TCRs come from an adult who was a healthcare worker with PCR-confirmed SARS-CoV-2 infection or an uninfected control (not recorded which).

This chain connects TRBV18 to TRBJ1-5, with 9 bases lining up with TRBD1. V dropped 5 bases and J dropped 1; count of bases not matched to a gene: 6. From germline, CDR1 is KGHSH and CDR2 LQKENI. This CDR3 has 16 residues. The CDR3 bases are TGTGCCAGCTCAAGCCTGGGACAGGGAAGCAATCAGCCCCAGCATTTT. This codes for CASSSLGQGSNQPQHF.

Here the CDR3 DNA reads TGTGCCAGCAGCATTAGGGATTCTAGGGAGACCCAGTACTTC. Its protein is CASSIRDSRETQYF. The V call is TRBV25-1, the J call TRBJ2-5; D is unresolved. Germline V lookup: CDR1 MGHDK, CDR2 SYGVNS. V shed 6 bases and J shed 5 bases, with 16 bases lying between them. The CDR3 is made up of 14 amino acids.

This clonotype was observed a few times. J is TRBJ2-7 and V is TRBV20-1; 9 bases map to TRBD1. CDR3 length: 14 amino acids. Germline V gene lookup returns CDR1 DFQATT and CDR2 SNEGSKA (reference sequence). V lost 2 bases and J lost 5; bases outside the gene matches: 7. CDR3 DNA: TGCAGTGCTAGACTCCGGGACAGGGTGGACGAGCAGTACTTC. Translating it yields CSARLRDRVDEQYF.

This clonotype was picked up a small number of times. The CDR3: CATSERWELAADTQYF. For the CDR3, the DNA is TGTGCCACCAGCGAACGTTGGGAACTAGCAGCAGATACGCAGTATTTT. The chain is built from TRBV15 and TRBJ2-3, with a weak D call TRBD2 (6 bases). The germline V gene encodes CDR1 LNHNV and CDR2 YYDKDF (reference sequence). This CDR3 has 16 amino acids. Trimming shortened V by 5 bases and J by 4 bases, and 19 bases separated the two germline ends.

The table lists this clonotype with a few counts. Written as DNA, the CDR3 is TGCAGTGCTAGAGTCGGGGCTGAAGCTTTCTTT. Its protein is CSARVGAEAFF. This chain uses TRBV20-1 with TRBJ1-1; no reliable D call. There are 11 residues in the CDR3. V lost 1 base, J lost 6 bases, and 6 bases lay in between. Germline V gene sequence: CDR1 DFQATT, CDR2 SNEGSKA (reference sequence).

This clonotype was detected ten times or more. V and J are TRBV11-2 and TRBJ2-7; a possible D gene is TRBD2 (5 bases). The CDR3 contains 16 residues. The ends were cut back, 4 bases at V and 3 bases at J, with 19 bases in the middle. CDR1 and CDR2 from the germline V gene are SGHAT and FQNNGV. The CDR3 sequence is CASSSTLPGMYYEQYF. Written as DNA, the CDR3 is TGTGCCAGCAGCTCAACCCTTCCGGGAATGTACTACGAGCAGTACTTC. Drawing the rest from reference TRBV11-2 and TRBJ2-7, the complete variable domain is EAGVAQSPRYKIIEKRQSVAFWCNPISGHATLYWYQQILGQGPKLLIQFQNNGVVDDSQLPKDRFSAERLKGVDSTLKIQPAKLEDSAVYLCASSSTLPGMYYEQYFGPGTRLTVT.

This clonotype appeared many times. The J gene is TRBJ2-3, the V gene TRBV2; D is undetermined. There are 15 residues in the CDR3. Germline V gene data show CDR1 as SNHLY and CDR2 as FYNNEI. The germline V and J ends were trimmed by 7 bases and 1 base, with 15 bases remaining between them. CDR3 DNA: TGTGCCAGCACCCAAGAATCGGATCGCACAGATACGCAGTATTTT. Translating gives CASTQESDRTDTQYF.